Listed below are T cell receptor beta chains from one sample, sequenced in a study of response to subunit inactivated influenza vaccine. TCRdb passed the RT-PCR reads through MiXCR, listing each CDR3 protein once. The table includes roughly 570,000 distinct CDR3 sequences, approximately 12% detected once. The sample here was PBMCs from blood, taken about 40 days after vaccination. These TCRs come from a middle-aged man who received an inactivated influenza vaccine. The CDR3 runs from the conserved cysteine through the conserved F or W. A D gene is named only where the DNA matches it firmly. Some rows have no size entry. The others give once, few or many, or a class for an expanded clone.

few	TRBV4-3	TRBJ2-2	.	CASSQEATGELFF	TGCGCCAGCAGCCAAGAAGCCACCGGGGAGCTGTTTTTT
.	TRBV12-3/TRBV12-4	TRBJ1-2	TRBD1	CASSRDSNTANYGYTF	TGTGCCAGCAGCAGGGACAGCAATACAGCTAACTATGGCTACACCTTC
few	TRBV15	TRBJ2-1	.	CATSRDKGLLGNEQFF	TGTGCCACCAGCAGAGATAAGGGGTTGTTAGGCAATGAGCAGTTCTTC
many	TRBV15	TRBJ2-7	.	CATSRDGLAREQYF	TGTGCCACCAGCAGAGATGGGCTAGCCCGAGAGCAGTACTTC
few	TRBV12-3/TRBV12-4	TRBJ1-6	.	CASRRRQVSPLHF	TGTGCCAGCAGGCGCCGACAGGTGTCACCCCTCCACTTT
many	TRBV7-2	TRBJ2-1	.	CASSSRTKGEQFF	TGTGCCAGCAGCTCCCGGACTAAGGGTGAGCAGTTCTTC
many	TRBV20-1	TRBJ2-7	.	CSARGVAYPVYEQYF	TGCAGTGCTAGAGGTGTGGCCTACCCCGTATACGAGCAGTACTTC
few	TRBV5-1	TRBJ2-5	.	CASSLAGSAAGRETQYF	TGCGCCAGCAGCTTGGCGGGGAGCGCGGCGGGGCGTGAGACCCAGTACTTC
.	TRBV6-5	TRBJ1-6	.	CASSYSSRKENSPLHF	TGTGCCAGCAGTTATTCTTCCAGGAAGGAAAATTCACCCCTCCACTTT
many	TRBV29-1	TRBJ2-7	TRBD2	CSVKGGTSGGTYEQYF	TGCAGCGTTAAGGGGGGGACTAGCGGGGGGACGTACGAGCAGTACTTC
.	TRBV3-1	TRBJ2-3	.	CASSQTGTKEGTDTQYF	TGTGCCAGCAGCCAAACCGGGACAAAGGAGGGAACAGATACGCAGTATTTT
few	TRBV13	TRBJ2-1	TRBD2	CASSINTGTSGIDEQFF	TGTGCCAGCAGCATCAACACCGGGACTAGCGGGATCGATGAGCAGTTCTTC
.	TRBV25-1	TRBJ2-6	.	CASSPGADVLTF	TGTGCCAGCAGCCCTGGGGCCGACGTCCTGACTTTC
.	TRBV29-1	TRBJ2-5	TRBD2	CSVGTSGFETQYF	TGCAGCGTGGGGACTAGCGGGTTTGAGACCCAGTACTTC
.	TRBV20-1	TRBJ2-7	TRBD2	CSAGDSGRVYEQYF	TGCAGTGCGGGGGATAGCGGGAGGGTCTACGAGCAGTACTTC
many	TRBV5-1	TRBJ2-1	.	CASSITSRAYNEQFF	TGCGCCAGCAGCATTACTTCCCGGGCCTACAATGAGCAGTTCTTC
.	TRBV28	TRBJ2-7	.	CASSLVGRSYEQYF	TGTGCCAGCAGTTTAGTCGGGCGGTCCTACGAGCAGTACTTC
many	TRBV7-2	TRBJ2-7	TRBD1	CASSLEFRTGWYEQYF	TGTGCCAGCAGCTTAGAGTTTAGGACAGGGTGGTACGAGCAGTACTTC
.	TRBV12-3/TRBV12-4	TRBJ2-7	TRBD2	CASGLAGGRLEQYF	TGTGCCAGCGGGTTAGCGGGAGGACGGCTCGAGCAGTACTTC
few	TRBV7-2	TRBJ1-5	.	CASSPYPGIGQPQHF	TGTGCCAGCAGCCCATACCCAGGGATTGGGCAGCCCCAGCATTTT
.	TRBV7-6	TRBJ2-7	.	CASSQDSSYEQYF	TGTGCCAGCAGCCAGGACAGTTCCTACGAGCAGTACTTC
.	TRBV24-1	TRBJ1-2	.	CATSGGVGLNYGYTF	TGTGCCACCAGTGGGGGAGTGGGGCTGAACTATGGCTACACCTTC
.	TRBV10-3	TRBJ2-1	TRBD1	CAIRQPDRGMSNEQFF	TGTGCCATCAGACAACCGGACAGGGGGATGAGCAATGAGCAGTTCTTC
few	TRBV6-5	TRBJ2-7	.	CASSYSVGRGEQYF	TGTGCCAGCAGTTACTCCGTGGGCCGGGGCGAGCAGTACTTC
.	TRBV12-3/TRBV12-4	TRBJ1-4	TRBD1	CASSTTGGSEKLFF	TGTGCCAGCAGTACGACAGGGGGAAGTGAAAAACTGTTTTTT
many	TRBV24-1	TRBJ2-3	.	CATSVGATDTQYF	TGTGCCACCAGTGTCGGAGCCACAGATACGCAGTATTTT
.	TRBV9	TRBJ2-1	TRBD2	CASSVELADYNEQFF	TGTGCCAGCAGCGTAGAACTAGCGGACTACAATGAGCAGTTCTTC
.	TRBV6-1	TRBJ2-3	TRBD1	CASSEFLDRSTDTQYF	TGTGCCAGCAGTGAATTTTTGGACAGGAGCACAGATACGCAGTATTTT
.	TRBV18	TRBJ2-3	.	CASSPPGGKGTDTQYF	TGTGCCAGCTCACCACCGGGTGGAAAGGGAACAGATACGCAGTATTTT
.	TRBV10-3	TRBJ2-1	.	CAISGQPGGERSSYNEQFF	TGTGCCATCAGTGGCCAACCCGGCGGGGAGCGGAGCTCCTACAATGAGCAGTTCTTC
.	TRBV4-1	TRBJ1-6	.	CASSQDPQINSPLHF	TGCGCCAGCAGCCAAGACCCACAGATTAATTCACCCCTCCACTTT
.	TRBV10-2	TRBJ2-1	TRBD1	CASRGQGFRNEQFF	TGCGCCAGCAGGGGACAGGGGTTCCGGAATGAGCAGTTCTTC
many	TRBV12-3/TRBV12-4	TRBJ2-5	.	CASSLGGDLTQYF	TGTGCCAGCAGTTTAGGGGGAGATTTAACCCAGTACTTC